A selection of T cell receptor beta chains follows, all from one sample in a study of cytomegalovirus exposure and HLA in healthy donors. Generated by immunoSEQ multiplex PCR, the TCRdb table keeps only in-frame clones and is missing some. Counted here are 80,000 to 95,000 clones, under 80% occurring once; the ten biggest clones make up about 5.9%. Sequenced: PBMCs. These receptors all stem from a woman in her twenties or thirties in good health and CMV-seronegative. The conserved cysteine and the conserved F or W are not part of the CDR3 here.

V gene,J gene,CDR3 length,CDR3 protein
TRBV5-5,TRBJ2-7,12,ASSLGLAGDEQY
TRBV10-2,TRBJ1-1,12,ASTAGQLNTEAF
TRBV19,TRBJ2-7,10,ASSIGPYEQY
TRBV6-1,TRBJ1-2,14,ASSELSGTGRYGYT
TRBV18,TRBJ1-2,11,ASSPAELSGYT
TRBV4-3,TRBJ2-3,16,ASSPSRGGGPRTDTQY
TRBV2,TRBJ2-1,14,ASSVGGTSGHNEQF
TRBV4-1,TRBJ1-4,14,ASSQEGAGTYEKLF
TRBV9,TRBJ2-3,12,ASSTGVSTDTQY
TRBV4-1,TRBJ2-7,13,ASSPHPGLAGEQY
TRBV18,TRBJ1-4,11,ASAGQGEEKLF
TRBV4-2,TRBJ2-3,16,ASSQGGFRGASTDTQY
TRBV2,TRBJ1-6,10,ASSTRDSPLH
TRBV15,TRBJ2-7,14,ATSREAGERVYEQY
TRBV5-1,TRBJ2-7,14,ASSSGGLAGRYEQY
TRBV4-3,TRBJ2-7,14,ASSQDPAGPTYEQY
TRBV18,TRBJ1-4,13,ASSPQSGLNEKLF
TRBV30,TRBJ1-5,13,AWSPGPGSNQPQH
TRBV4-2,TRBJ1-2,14,ASSQPGLPGSNGYT